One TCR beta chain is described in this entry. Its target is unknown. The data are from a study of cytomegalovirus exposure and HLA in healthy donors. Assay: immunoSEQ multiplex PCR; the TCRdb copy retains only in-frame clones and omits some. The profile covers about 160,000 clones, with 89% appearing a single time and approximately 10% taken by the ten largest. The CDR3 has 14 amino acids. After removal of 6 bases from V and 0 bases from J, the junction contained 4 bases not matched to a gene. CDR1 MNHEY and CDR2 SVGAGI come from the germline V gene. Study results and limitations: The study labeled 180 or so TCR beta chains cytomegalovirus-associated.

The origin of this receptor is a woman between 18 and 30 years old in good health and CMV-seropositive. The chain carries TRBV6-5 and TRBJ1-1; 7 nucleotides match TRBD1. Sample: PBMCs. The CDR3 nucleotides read TGTGCCAGCAGCACAGGGGTAGTGAACACTGAAGCTTTCTTT. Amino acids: CASSTGVVNTEAFF.